This T cell receptor beta chain comes out of a study of blood T cell repertoires in COVID-19. In the study overall: Samples representing acute and convalescent COVID-19 were sourced from the United States, Italy and Spain. The cDNA or gDNA used as material had been derived from T cells, B-cell-depleted T cells, or PBMCs.

Per the original methods: Reference gene primer amplification gave estimated nucleated cell counts. TCRdb keeps only in-frame clones here, not all; method: immunoSEQ multiplex PCR. V, J and clone size derive from that table, while D and trimming were established from the DNA sequence. The profile shows about 59,000 clones, roughly 80% of them singletons. The CDR3 has 13 residues. CDR1 KGHSH and CDR2 LQKENI come from the germline V gene. V was clipped by 2 bases and J by 7 bases; unmatched bases: 3. J is TRBJ2-7 and V is TRBV18; 9 nucleotides line up with TRBD1. The sequence was obtained from a human donor in a cohort sampled during active COVID-19. Sequencing was carried out using peripheral blood. This CDR3 reads CASSPGTGREQYF. In DNA, the CDR3 is TGTGCCAGCTCACCAGGGACAGGGAGGGAGCAGTACTTC.